This section outlines one T cell receptor beta chain sequence together with its context. The target antigen is unknown. This entry is derived from a study of cytomegalovirus exposure and HLA in healthy donors. General study findings and limits: Later analysis found that TCR beta chains associated with HLA were more clonally expanded than other, equally common chains.

Amplification used 60 Vbeta primers and 13 Jbeta primers. Some clones are missing from TCRdb's copy, which holds only in-frame ones; the method was immunoSEQ multiplex PCR. The table lists under 200,000 clones, roughly 80% of them singletons. V was pared by 6 bases and J by 2 bases, with 14 bases between. CDR3 length: 15 amino acids. Per germline, CDR1 SGHAT and CDR2 FQNNGV. The sequence was collected from a man aged 60 to 75 in good health and CMV-seronegative. Sequenced material: PBMCs. This rearrangement joins TRBV11-2 to TRBJ2-1, with D maybe TRBD2 (5 bases). CDR3 region: CASSSRLSAYNEQFF. CDR3 DNA sequence: TGTGCCAGCAGTTCAAGACTATCTGCCTACAATGAGCAGTTCTTC.